The clone carrying this T cell receptor beta chain was seen ten or more times. Its antigen remains unidentified. The data stem from a study of neurological immune-mediated disorders. Overall study results and limits: Private repertoires in all groups were suggested by the finding that expanded clones across subjects shared no CDR3 amino acid sequences. Multiple sclerosis patients had less TCR clonal expansion than even healthy controls, unlike HTLV-1-associated myelopathy.

The CDR3 covers 17 residues. The V gene end was trimmed by 4 bases and the J gene end by 9 bases; junction bases not matched to a gene: 17. Germline V gene data show CDR1 as MNHEY and CDR2 as SVGAGI. Each CDR3 protein is one row after TCRdb ran MiXCR on the 5' RACE reads. The sample shows tens of thousands of distinct CDR3 sequences, less than 15% of them seen only once. The V call is TRBV6-5, the J call TRBJ2-1; 8 bases match TRBD2. The sequence derives from a woman in her fifties or sixties in good health. The sample comprised PBMCs. The chain's CDR3 is CASSSGASGYPPPEQFF. CDR3 nucleotides: TGTGCCAGCAGTTCAGGTGCTAGCGGGTACCCCCCTCCTGAGCAGTTCTTC.